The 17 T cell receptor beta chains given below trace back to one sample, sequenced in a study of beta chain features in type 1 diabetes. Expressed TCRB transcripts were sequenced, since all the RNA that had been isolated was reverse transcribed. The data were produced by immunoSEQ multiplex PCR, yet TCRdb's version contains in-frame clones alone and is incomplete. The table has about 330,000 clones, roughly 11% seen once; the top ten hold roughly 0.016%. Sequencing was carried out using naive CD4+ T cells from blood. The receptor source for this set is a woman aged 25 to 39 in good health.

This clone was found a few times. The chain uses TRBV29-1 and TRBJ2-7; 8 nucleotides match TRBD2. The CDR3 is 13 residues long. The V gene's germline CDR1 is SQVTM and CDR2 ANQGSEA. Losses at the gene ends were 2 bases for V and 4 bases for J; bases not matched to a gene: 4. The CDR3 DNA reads TGCAGCGTTGAACTAGCGGGCATTTACGAGCAGTACTTC. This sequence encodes CSVELAGIYEQYF.

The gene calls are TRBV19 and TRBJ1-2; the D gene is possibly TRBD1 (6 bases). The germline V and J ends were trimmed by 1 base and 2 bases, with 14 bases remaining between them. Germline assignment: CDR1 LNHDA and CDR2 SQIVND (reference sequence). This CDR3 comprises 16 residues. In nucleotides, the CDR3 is TGTGCCAGTAGTATAGTTGGGACAAAGATGAACTATGGCTACACCTTC. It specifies CASSIVGTKMNYGYTF. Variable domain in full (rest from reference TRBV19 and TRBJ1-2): DGGITQSPKYLFRKEGQNVTLSCEQNLNHDAMYWYRQDPGQGLRLIYYSQIVNDFQKGDIAEGYSVSREKKESFPLTVTSAQKNPTAFYLCASSIVGTKMNYGYTFGSGTRLTVV.

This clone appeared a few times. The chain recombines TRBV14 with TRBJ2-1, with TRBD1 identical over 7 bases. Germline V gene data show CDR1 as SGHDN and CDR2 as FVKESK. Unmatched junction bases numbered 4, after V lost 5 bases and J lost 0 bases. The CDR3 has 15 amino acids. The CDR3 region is CASSSTGNSYNEQFF. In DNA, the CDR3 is TGTGCCAGCAGCTCGACAGGGAACTCCTACAATGAGCAGTTCTTC.

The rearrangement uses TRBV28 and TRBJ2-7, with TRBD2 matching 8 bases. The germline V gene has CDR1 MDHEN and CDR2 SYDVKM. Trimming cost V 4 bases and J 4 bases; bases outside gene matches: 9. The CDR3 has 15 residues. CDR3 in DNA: TGTGCCAGCAGTTCACTAGCGGAGGCCGCTTACGAGCAGTACTTC. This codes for CASSSLAEAAYEQYF.

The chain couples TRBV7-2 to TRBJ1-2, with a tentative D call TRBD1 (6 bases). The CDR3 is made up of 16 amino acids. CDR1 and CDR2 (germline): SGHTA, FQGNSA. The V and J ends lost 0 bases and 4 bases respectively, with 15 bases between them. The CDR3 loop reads CASSLALRQGTYGYTF. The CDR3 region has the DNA TGTGCCAGCAGCTTAGCGCTTAGGCAGGGGACCTATGGCTACACCTTC.

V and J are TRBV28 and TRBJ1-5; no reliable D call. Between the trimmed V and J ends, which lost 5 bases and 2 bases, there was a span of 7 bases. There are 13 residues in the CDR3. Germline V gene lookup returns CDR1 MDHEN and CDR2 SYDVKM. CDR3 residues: CASSTPGNQPQHF. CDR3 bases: TGTGCCAGCAGTACCCCGGGCAATCAGCCCCAGCATTTT.

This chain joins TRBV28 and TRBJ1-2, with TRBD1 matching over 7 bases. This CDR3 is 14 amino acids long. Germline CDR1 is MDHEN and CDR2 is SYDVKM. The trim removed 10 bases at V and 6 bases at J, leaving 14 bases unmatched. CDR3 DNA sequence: TGTGCCACCCTCGCCCCGGGCAGGGGGGATGGCTACACCTTC. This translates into CATLAPGRGDGYTF.

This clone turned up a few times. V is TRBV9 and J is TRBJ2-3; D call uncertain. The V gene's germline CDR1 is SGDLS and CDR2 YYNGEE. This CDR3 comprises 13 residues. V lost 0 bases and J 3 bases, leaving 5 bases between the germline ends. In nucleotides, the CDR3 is TGTGCCAGCAGCGTAGCTCGGACAGATACGCAGTATTTT. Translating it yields CASSVARTDTQYF. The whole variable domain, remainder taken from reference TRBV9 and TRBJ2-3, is DSGVTQTPKHLITATGQRVTLRCSPRSGDLSVYWYQQSLDQGLQFLIQYYNGEERAKGNILERFSAQQFPDLHSELNLSSLELGDSALYFCASSVARTDTQYFGPGTRLTVL.

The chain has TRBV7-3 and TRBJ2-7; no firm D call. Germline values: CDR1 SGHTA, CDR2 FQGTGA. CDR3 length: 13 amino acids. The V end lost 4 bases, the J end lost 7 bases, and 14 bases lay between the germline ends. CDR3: CASSWSSLYEQYF. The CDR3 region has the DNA TGTGCCAGCAGCTGGAGTAGTCTGTATGAGCAGTACTTC.

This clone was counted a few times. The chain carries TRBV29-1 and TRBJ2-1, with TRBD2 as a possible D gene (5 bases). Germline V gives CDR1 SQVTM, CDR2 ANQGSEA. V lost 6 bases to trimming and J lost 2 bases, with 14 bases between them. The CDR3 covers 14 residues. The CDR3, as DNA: TGCAGCGTCACCTTTGGACTGACCTACAATGAGCAGTTCTTC. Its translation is CSVTFGLTYNEQFF.

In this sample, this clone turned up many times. DNA for the CDR3: TGTGCCTGGAGTCGGGCCGCTAGCGCGAGAAACATTCAGTACTTC. Translating gives CAWSRAASARNIQYF. The chain links TRBV30 to TRBJ2-4, with a weak D call TRBD2 (6 bases). The CDR3 is 15 residues long. Germline V gene data show CDR1 as GTSNPN and CDR2 as SVGIG (reference sequence). Trimming cost V 2 bases and J 6 bases, with 17 bases left between them.

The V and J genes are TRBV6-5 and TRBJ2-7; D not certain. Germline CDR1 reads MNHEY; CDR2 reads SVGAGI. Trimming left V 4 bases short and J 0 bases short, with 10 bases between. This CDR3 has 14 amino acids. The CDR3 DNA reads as TGTGCCAGCAGTTCCGAGGTTTTCTCCTACGAGCAGTACTTC. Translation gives CASSSEVFSYEQYF.

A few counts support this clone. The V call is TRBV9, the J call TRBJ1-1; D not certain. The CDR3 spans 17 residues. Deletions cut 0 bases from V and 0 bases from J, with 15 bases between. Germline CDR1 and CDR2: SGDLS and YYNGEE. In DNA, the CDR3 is TGTGCCAGCAGCGTAGAAGTTCCAGGTCACATGAACACTGAAGCTTTCTTT. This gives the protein CASSVEVPGHMNTEAFF.

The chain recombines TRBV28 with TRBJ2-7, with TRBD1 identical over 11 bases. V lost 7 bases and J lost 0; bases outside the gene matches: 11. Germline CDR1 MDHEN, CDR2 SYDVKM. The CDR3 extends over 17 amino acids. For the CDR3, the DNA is TGTGCCAGCAACTCCCCCGGGACAGGGGGTAGCTCCTACGAGCAGTACTTC. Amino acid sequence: CASNSPGTGGSSYEQYF.

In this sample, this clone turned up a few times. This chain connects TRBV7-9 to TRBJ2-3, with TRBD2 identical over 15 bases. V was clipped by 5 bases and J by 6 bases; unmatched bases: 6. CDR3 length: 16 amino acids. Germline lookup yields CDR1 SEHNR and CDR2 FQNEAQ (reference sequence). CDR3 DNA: TGTGCCAGCAGCCGTCTCGGGACTAGCGGGAGGGATACGCAGTATTTT. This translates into CASSRLGTSGRDTQYF.

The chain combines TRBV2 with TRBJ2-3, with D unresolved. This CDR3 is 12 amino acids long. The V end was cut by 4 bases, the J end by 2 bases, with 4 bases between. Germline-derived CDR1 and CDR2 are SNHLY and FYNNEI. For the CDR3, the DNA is TGTGCCAGCAGTGTAAACACAGATACGCAGTATTTT. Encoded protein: CASSVNTDTQYF.

The CDR3 DNA reads TGTGCCAGCAGTTACCCTCCCAGCGAGCAGTACTTC. Amino acids: CASSYPPSEQYF. The chain links TRBV6-6 to TRBJ2-7, with D uncertain. This CDR3 is 12 amino acids long. Germline CDR1 reads MNHNY; CDR2 reads SVGAGI (reference sequence). The V and J ends lost 2 bases and 6 bases respectively, with 8 bases between them.